A single T cell receptor (beta chain) is shown here with its context. The entry originates in a study of blood T cell repertoires in COVID-19. For the study at large: PBMCs, B-cell-depleted T cells, or T cells were the source of the cDNA or gDNA that made up the material.

Germline lookup yields CDR1 SGHDN and CDR2 FVKESK. Trimming left V 2 bases short and J 0 bases short, with 11 bases between. There are 16 residues in the CDR3. Per the original methods: The assay estimated nucleated cells by amplifying reference gene primers. Sequencing used immunoSEQ multiplex PCR; TCRdb keeps in-frame clones, though not all of them. The DNA gave D and trimming, while V, J and clone size come from that table. The repertoire holds about 52,000 clones, 87% seen once, with about 16% in the top ten. This clonotype originated in a human donor with active COVID-19. The donor label of this sample is uncertain. The chain employs TRBV14 and TRBJ2-1; D is possibly TRBD2 (5 bases). The source material was peripheral blood. Here the CDR3 reads CASSQSGISSYNEQFF. CDR3 in DNA: TGTGCCAGCAGCCAATCGGGGATCAGCTCCTACAATGAGCAGTTCTTC.